The sequence of this TCR beta chain was determined in a study of blood T cell repertoires in COVID-19. The overall study: Acute-phase and convalescent COVID-19 samples originated in the United States, Italy and Spain.

This CDR3 is built from 12 residues. Germline CDR1 reads SGHRS; CDR2 reads YFSETQ. The J segment lost 12 bases and the V segment lost 4 bases, leaving 8 bases of the junction unmatched. Assay: immunoSEQ multiplex PCR; the TCRdb copy retains only in-frame clones and omits some. The sample lists about 9,000 clones; approximately 86% were seen once. The TCR was taken from a human donor in a cohort sampled during active COVID-19. The chain employs TRBV5-1 and TRBJ1-1; 8 bases match TRBD1. The sequenced sample was peripheral blood. The DNA for the CDR3 is TGCGCCAGCAGCGATGGACAGGGTAAAACTTTCTTT. It is translated as CASSDGQGKTFF.